This record concerns one T cell receptor (beta chain) sequence. This specimen belongs to a study of blood T cell repertoires in COVID-19. Study members were between about 18 and 100 years old and lived in some 26 US regions. Clinical histories supplied by participants themselves formed the basis of cohort assignment. For recovered donors of Cohort 3, there were two negative PCRs, clearance, or symptom resolution. In the source study's methods: Reference gene primer amplification gave nucleated cell count estimates. The table came from immunoSEQ multiplex PCR; TCRdb's copy has only in-frame clones and leaves some out. Clonal size and the V and J genes are those of that table, whereas D and trimming came from the DNA. The table lists about 330,000 clones, approximately 87% of them singletons, with about 5.7% in the top ten. This CDR3 comprises 18 residues. The V gene lost 1 base and the J gene lost 2 bases, with 21 bases spanning the gap. Per germline, CDR1 SGHAT and CDR2 FQNNGV.

This TCR was sampled from a woman in her twenties or thirties who had recovered from COVID-19. The V gene is TRBV11-2, the J gene TRBJ2-7, with D perhaps matching TRBD1 (5 bases). Sequencing used PBMCs or T cells enriched from blood (not recorded which). The chain's CDR3 is CASSLVTLGQGLTYEQYF. The CDR3 nucleotides read TGTGCCAGCAGCTTAGTTACGCTGGGGCAAGGCCTTACCTACGAGCAGTACTTC. The full variable domain, in which reference TRBV11-2 and TRBJ2-7 provide the parts outside the CDR3, is EAGVAQSPRYKIIEKRQSVAFWCNPISGHATLYWYQQILGQGPKLLIQFQNNGVVDDSQLPKDRFSAERLKGVDSTLKIQPAKLEDSAVYLCASSLVTLGQGLTYEQYFGPGTRLTVT.